Listed below are T cell receptor beta chains from one sample, sequenced in a study of early T cells in non-severe SARS-CoV-2 infection. TCRdb itself ran the 5' RACE reads through MiXCR, one entry per CDR3 protein. The data contain fewer than 85,000 distinct CDR3 sequences, roughly 13% of them singletons. Sequenced: whole blood. The source of these receptors is an adult who was a healthcare worker with PCR-confirmed SARS-CoV-2 infection or an uninfected control (not recorded which). Each CDR3 is given with its conserved first and last residue. D genes are given only for firm matches. Clone sizes are given selectively: once, few, many, or a class where the clone is expanded.

J | V | size | D | DNA | CDR3
TRBJ2-7 | TRBV20-1 | NA | TRBD1 | TGCAGTGCTAGAGATGGACGGGACAGGCCTTCCTACGAGCAGTACTTC | CSARDGRDRPSYEQYF
TRBJ2-1 | TRBV6-2/TRBV6-3 | few | NA | TGTGCCAGCAGTTACTTGAGCAGGAACAATGAGCAGTTCTTC | CASSYLSRNNEQFF
TRBJ1-1 | TRBV6-5 | NA | NA | TGTGCCAGCAGTTACCCTTTGGGAGACCCACGCGAGGGTCCTGAAGCTTTCTTT | CASSYPLGDPREGPEAFF
TRBJ1-6 | TRBV25-1 | many | NA | TGTGCCAGCAGTGGCGACGTGGATAATTCACCCCTCCACTTT | CASSGDVDNSPLHF
TRBJ2-7 | TRBV18 | few | NA | TGTGCCAGCTCGCAGGGACCGCCCTACGAGCAGTACTTC | CASSQGPPYEQYF
TRBJ1-2 | TRBV6-4 | NA | TRBD1 | TGTGCCAGCAGCCAGGGGGCCGAAGCCTATGGCTACACCTTC | CASSQGAEAYGYTF
TRBJ2-3 | TRBV19 | many | TRBD2 | TGTGCCAGTAGTAGGGAGACTGGCGGGGGGGCCGCAGATACGCAGTATTTT | CASSRETGGGAADTQYF
TRBJ2-3 | TRBV12-3/TRBV12-4 | many | TRBD2 | TGTGCCAGCACCGGAGGGGCTAGCGGGGCTAGCACAGATACGCAGTATTTT | CASTGGASGASTDTQYF
TRBJ1-1 | TRBV5-4 | few | TRBD1 | TGTGCCAGCAGCCCCTGGACAGGGAAGTCTGAAGCTTTCTTT | CASSPWTGKSEAFF
TRBJ1-4 | TRBV29-1 | few | NA | TGCAGCGTTGAGGTGGTGTTCGGTGAAAAACTGTTTTTT | CSVEVVFGEKLFF
TRBJ2-7 | TRBV29-1 | many | NA | TGCAGCGTTGTCGGGGGACAGTCCTACGAGCAGTACTTC | CSVVGGQSYEQYF
TRBJ2-1 | TRBV6-5 | few | NA | TGTGCCAGCAGACCCCACCAGGGTGGTGAGCAGTTCTTC | CASRPHQGGEQFF
TRBJ2-1 | TRBV7-3 | few | TRBD2 | TGTGCCAGCAGCTTACGGGCCAGCGGGGGGCTTAATGAGCAGTTCTTC | CASSLRASGGLNEQFF
TRBJ2-1 | TRBV20-1 | many | NA | TGCAGTGCTAGCTCTATGGCGAGTGGGGACAATGAGCAGTTCTTC | CSASSMASGDNEQFF
TRBJ2-2 | TRBV4-1 | NA | TRBD2 | TGCGCCAGCAGCGGAGCAGGACTAGCGGGAACCACCGGGGAGCTGTTTTTT | CASSGAGLAGTTGELFF
TRBJ2-1 | TRBV6-2/TRBV6-3 | few | NA | TGTGCCAGCTCACAGGGGATAACGCTCCGCGGGGCGTTCTTC | CASSQGITLRGAFF
TRBJ1-5 | TRBV20-1 | many | NA | TGCAGTGCTATGGACAGCGAGTTTCAGCCCCAGCATTTT | CSAMDSEFQPQHF
TRBJ1-1 | TRBV7-8 | few | NA | TGTGCCAGCAGCTTAGCGCATGGGTTCACTGAAGCTTTCTTT | CASSLAHGFTEAFF
TRBJ1-6 | TRBV6-6 | many | NA | TGTGCCAGCAGTTACGCCCGCGGGACTCCTAATTCACCCCTCCACTTT | CASSYARGTPNSPLHF
TRBJ1-2 | TRBV6-1 | many | NA | TGTGCCAGCAGTGATGGCGGGTACTATGGCTACACCTTC | CASSDGGYYGYTF
TRBJ2-7 | TRBV5-6 | many | NA | TGTGCCAGCAGCTCCACTGGGGCCTACGAGCAGTACTTC | CASSSTGAYEQYF
TRBJ2-7 | TRBV7-9 | NA | NA | TGTGCCAGCAGCCCAAGGGGCGGGGTGAGCTCCTACGAGCAGTACTTC | CASSPRGGVSSYEQYF
TRBJ2-7 | TRBV11-2 | many | NA | TGTGCCAGCAGCTTAGGAACGTCGCAGTATGGGGAGCAGTACTTC | CASSLGTSQYGEQYF
TRBJ1-5 | TRBV6-6 | NA | TRBD1 | TGTGCCAGCAGCCGGGACAGGGTTCAGCCCCAGCATTTT | CASSRDRVQPQHF
TRBJ2-3 | TRBV11-2 | NA | TRBD2 | TGTGCCAGCAGCTTTTGGGGACTAGCGGGGGGTTTAGATACGCAGTATTTT | CASSFWGLAGGLDTQYF
TRBJ2-7 | TRBV27 | few | NA | TGTGCCAGCAGACAGGGTCTCAAGTTCTACGAGCAGTACTTC | CASRQGLKFYEQYF
TRBJ1-1 | TRBV5-1 | few | NA | TGCGCCAGCAGCTTGGCCACACAGAAGAACACTGAAGCTTTCTTT | CASSLATQKNTEAFF
TRBJ2-7 | TRBV7-9 | NA | NA | TGTGCCAGCAGCTTAAGGGTGGGGTCTAGTAGGGCCTACGAGCAGTACTTC | CASSLRVGSSRAYEQYF
TRBJ1-3 | TRBV6-5 | few | NA | TGTGCCAGCAGTTACTCGAGGGAACTTGGAAACACCATATATTTT | CASSYSRELGNTIYF
TRBJ2-1 | TRBV5-1 | many | TRBD1 | TGCGCCAGCAGCCACGGGGGACAGGGGGCTTACAATGAGCAGTTCTTC | CASSHGGQGAYNEQFF
TRBJ1-1 | TRBV20-1 | many | NA | TGCAGTGCTACCTCCCCCACAGGGACGAACACTGAAGCTTTCTTT | CSATSPTGTNTEAFF
TRBJ2-7 | TRBV5-4 | many | TRBD1 | TGTGCCAGCAGCGTCGACAGGGGGAGGTACGAGCAGTACTTC | CASSVDRGRYEQYF
TRBJ2-1 | TRBV29-1 | many | NA | TGCAGCGTTGTGTCCCGGGGGGCCGTCTACAATGAGCAGTTCTTC | CSVVSRGAVYNEQFF
TRBJ2-7 | TRBV20-1 | NA | NA | TGCAGTGCTAGCGGGCGGGTGGCCTACGAGCAGTACTTC | CSASGRVAYEQYF
TRBJ2-3 | TRBV6-4 | few | NA | TGTGCCAGCAGTGACGGGGGGGCCACAGATACGCAGTATTTT | CASSDGGATDTQYF
TRBJ2-3 | TRBV29-1 | many | TRBD2 | TGCACCGGGGGACTAGCCACAGATACGCAGTATTTT | CTGGLATDTQYF
TRBJ1-2 | TRBV5-6 | NA | TRBD1 | TGTGCCAGCAGCTTGGGGGGACAGGGGAATCGATTTGGCTACACCTTC | CASSLGGQGNRFGYTF